This T cell receptor (beta chain) was sequenced for a study of shared clonotypes between healthy human individuals (dated by TCRdb to 2020 to 2022). For the wider study: A few men and two women, aged 18 to 49 years, made up the cohort. For each donor, three plates each were used for CD4 naive and CD4 memory, two plates were used for CD8 naive, and one plate was used for CD8 memory. The study deeply sequenced blood TCR repertoires of about 5 healthy adults to estimate repertoire size and the extent of clonotype sharing between individuals. To increase sequencing depth and limit assay-specific biases, different laboratories used diverse techniques to prepare libraries and sequence TCR repertoires. Leukapheresis yielded between about 0.9 and 8.9 billion PBMCs per donor.

The donors were healthy, HIV-negative adults with no recently reported acute infections or vaccinations. Only Caucasian adults living in Nashville, Tennessee, USA were represented among the donors. CD4+ T cells were enriched through magnetic negative selection, after which naive cells were positively selected on CD45RA and the remaining negative fraction served as the memory subset. After blood collection by leukapheresis, PBMCs were isolated using Ficoll-Histopaque density gradient centrifugation and then cryopreserved in the vapor phase of liquid nitrogen. Analytical flow cytometry was used to check the purity and quantity of every magnetically sorted T cell population. Each sorted fraction had its genomic DNA isolated and then quantified by UV absorbance on a Nanodrop 2000c. As encoded in the germline V gene, CDR1 is MNHEY while CDR2 is SVGAGI. CDR3 length: 15 amino acids, cysteine to phenylalanine. Only the CDR3 region is kept as DNA, spanning 45 bases read in frame from base 1. V and J are trimmed by 0 bases and 7 bases, and the gene matches miss 6 bases of the junction.

The research as a whole found: Incomplete sequencing was indicated by rarefaction of sorted-subset datasets, despite the large sequencing depth. Compared with non-shared clonotypes, the clonotypes found in all four sorted-subset donors had higher generation probabilities. Across a few donors, approximately 5% of naive CD4, approximately 3.6% of naive CD8, approximately 2.5% of memory CD4, and over 0.35% of memory CD8 clonotypes were shared. Estimated clonotype richness was generally larger for naive than for memory subsets. The genetic and exposure-history diversity represented was limited by the small number of donors. Pairwise subsampling indicated that sequencing depth was expected to affect the degree of clonotype sharing among donors. Only blood was sampled, and tissue TCR repertoires likely differ from those in blood.

This clone was counted a single time. Its antigen specificity is not known. The input lacks base qualities; no much larger clone sits a single base away. TCR CDR3 regions were amplified from genomic DNA by multiplex PCR using the deep immunoSEQ assay. For each cell subset, the extracted genomic DNA was distributed evenly across all wells of several immunoSEQ 96-well plates, and each plate served as one replicate. For sorted subsets, each replicate PCR was loaded with approximately 190 ng genomic DNA, equivalent to about 30,000 T cell genomes. Purified libraries were quantified with a Qubit 3.0 fluorometer, sized on a Bioanalyzer 2100, and re-quantified with the KAPA Library Quantification kit. A separate single-read 150-cycle Illumina NextSeq 550 flow cell was used to sequence each immunoSEQ 96-well plate. The authors' analysis ran thus. Because only junctional sequences without quality scores were contained in the immunoSEQ output, filtering matching that applied to full-length reads could not be performed. To assign V/J genes and CDR3, sequences were annotated using PyIR, a Python wrapper for IgBLAST v1.9, with IMGT germline references. Reads with weak V/J assignments (E-value above 1e-6), missing CDR3, stop codons, out-of-frame junctions, or ambiguous translated residues were removed. V3J clonotypes were defined as sequences sharing an identical inferred V gene, J gene, and CDR3 amino acid sequence. The percentage overlap between two repertoires was calculated by dividing the number of shared unique clonotypes by the size of the smaller repertoire. Three approaches were used to assess repertoire richness: RTK rarefaction, the Chao1 estimator, and Recon v2.1 estimates of unobserved clonotypes. Generation probabilities were computed with OLGA for all TCRbeta clonotypes obtained by the gDNA method from a handful of donors. TCRdb took this table from immuneACCESS and kept in-frame rearrangements with V and J called. Such tables lack part of the clones; where checked against another copy, unresolved V genes explain under half of the gap, and the rest is unexplained. The D gene and trimming were derived from the DNA, and the V and J assignments and clone size from that table. The sample table contains some 2 million clones; only one count was recorded for 85% to 95% of them. Of the sample, 0.1% to 0.15% falls within the top ten clones.

The sequenced material came from naive CD4+ T cells sorted from blood. The sample's cell subset or site label, in plain terms: CD45RA+ positively selected. The TCR sequence derives from a man between 18 and 35 years old in good health. The chain employs TRBV6-5 and TRBJ1-2, and TRBD1 aligns with 9 junction nucleotides. The CDR3 reads CASSYSTGGKGGYTF. The DNA sequence follows: TGTGCCAGCAGTTACTCGACAGGGGGTAAAGGTGGCTACACCTTC.